The T cell receptor beta chain described here comes from a study of cytomegalovirus exposure and HLA in healthy donors. PCR used 60 Vbeta primers and 13 Jbeta primers. Data came from immunoSEQ multiplex PCR; TCRdb stores just in-frame clones and leaves some out. Of about 300,000 clones in the sample, roughly 90% were seen once. CDR1 MDHEN and CDR2 SYDVKM come from the germline V gene. This CDR3 is built from 16 residues. Trimming cost V 4 bases and J 5 bases; bases outside gene matches: 8. Broader study findings: About 90% or about 30% of the time was how often most TCR beta V segments were productive, according to an earlier analysis. A reported reduction in N-insertions relative to the roughly 670-donor mean was seen in an Asian-associated ancestry cluster in a later analysis.

This clone has a handful of counts. Its target is not known. The clonotype comes from a man aged 35-49 years in good health and CMV-seropositive. The chain couples TRBV28 to TRBJ1-1, with 12 bases matching TRBD1. Sequencing used PBMCs. The CDR3 protein is CASSSPGTGGGTEAFF. CDR3 nucleotides: TGTGCCAGCAGTTCACCCGGGACAGGGGGCGGGACTGAAGCTTTCTTT.